Included here is one TCR beta chain sequence, with context. Germline assignment: CDR1 SEHNR and CDR2 FQNEAQ (reference sequence). Between the trimmed V and J ends, which lost 3 bases and 8 bases, there was a span of 13 bases. This CDR3 contains 13 residues. This entry is derived from a study of blood T cell repertoires in COVID-19. Whole-study context: Researchers got acute and convalescent COVID-19 samples from the United States, Italy and Spain. PBMCs, B-cell-depleted T cells, or T cells provided the cDNA or gDNA that made up the material.

As originally analysed: Amplifying reference gene primers gave estimates of nucleated cell counts. Generated by immunoSEQ multiplex PCR, the TCRdb table keeps only in-frame clones and is missing some. V and J calls plus clone size are reproduced from that table; the DNA served to infer D and trimming. The repertoire consists of more than 200,000 clones, with approximately 84% occurring once and the leading ten covering over 4.5%. This chain links TRBV7-9 with TRBJ1-2; D possibly corresponds to TRBD1 (5 bases). The sequence derives from a man older than 75 with acute or convalescent COVID-19. The sequenced material came from peripheral blood. The CDR3 here is CASSLISGGGYTF. As DNA, the CDR3 is TGTGCCAGCAGCTTGATTTCGGGGGGAGGCTACACCTTC.